Sequencing of this T cell receptor gamma chain was carried out in a study of Vδ1+ human thymocytes. Study-wide findings and caveats: Thymic TRG and TRD repertoires appeared highly polyclonal, with Gaussian CDR3 length distributions. TRG sequences recurred across donors, whereas TRD sequences stayed essentially private.

Extracted RNA was reverse transcribed into cDNA. Pooled V-gene forward primers with one constant-region reverse primer generated the CDR3 amplicons by multiplex PCR. TCRdb redid clone calling on the multiplex PCR reads using CATT. Counted here are more than 35,000 gamma-chain clones, over 20% occurring once; the ten biggest clones make up 1.9%. The CDR3 length is 12 residues. Germline CDR1 and CDR2: VTNTFY and YDVSTARD (reference sequence). V was clipped by 0 bases and J by 14 bases; unmatched bases: 6. This clone was counted a few times. Antigen specificity is unknown. The chain employs TRGV3 and TRGJP2. This sequence was found in a girl in the first two years of life who had congenital heart surgery. The sample taken for sequencing was Vdelta1+ gamma-delta thymocytes from the thymus. Noted subset: FACS-sorted CD3+ TCRalphabeta- TCRVdelta1+ TCRVdelta2- thymocytes. CDR3: CATWDRRLIKTF. In DNA, the CDR3 is TGTGCCACCTGGGACAGGAGACTAATCAAGACGTTT.